This entry concerns a single TCR beta chain. The germline gives CDR1 MNHNY, CDR2 SVGAGI (reference sequence). There are 14 residues in the CDR3. Germline trimming cut 6 bases from V and 7 bases from J; bases unmatched to any gene: 9. Repertoires were generated with immunoSEQ multiplex PCR, while TCRdb's copy carries only in-frame clones and drops some. The sample holds about 98,000 clones; about 90% are singletons and the top ten take 4.9%. This sample is part of a study of radiotherapy plus CTLA-4 blockade in lung cancer. Source: peripheral blood, taken from a patient treated with radiotherapy plus ipilimumab. V is TRBV6-6 and J is TRBJ1-2; 9 nucleotides line up with TRBD1. The receptor comes from a human donor with non-small cell lung cancer that progressed on radiotherapy plus ipilimumab. CDR3: CASRIGQGKGGYTF. In DNA form, the CDR3 reads TGTGCCAGCAGGATCGGACAGGGGAAGGGTGGCTACACCTTC.